Following are 24 T cell receptor beta chains from one sample sequenced in a study of technical replicates of blood from a handful of donors. Assay: immunoSEQ multiplex PCR; the TCRdb copy retains only in-frame clones and omits some. The data hold 70,000 or so clones, with under 99% observed a single time. The material sequenced was T cells isolated from PBMCs. The receptors derive from a human donor in good health.

The rearrangement uses TRBV6-1 and TRBJ2-7, with a tentative D call TRBD2 (5 bases). The CDR3 spans 15 residues. Germline CDR1 is MNHNS and CDR2 is SASEGT. Trimming pared 0 bases from V and 4 bases from J, leaving 13 bases between. This CDR3 reads CASSEAPLAAYEQYF. CDR3 DNA: TGTGCCAGCAGTGAAGCTCCCCTAGCCGCATACGAGCAGTACTTC.

In DNA, the CDR3 is TGTGCCAGCAGCTCCTCAGGGCTTGGCTACACCTTC. Translation gives CASSSSGLGYTF. The chain recombines TRBV7-2 with TRBJ1-2; possible D gene TRBD1, 5 bases. Trimming removed 4 bases at V and 7 bases at J, with 10 bases between. This CDR3 region has 12 residues. The germline CDR1 and CDR2 sequences are SGHTA and FQGNSA.

The chain is built from TRBV7-8 and TRBJ2-2, with TRBD2 as a possible D gene (5 bases). Germline V CDR1 and CDR2: SGHVS, FQNEAQ. The length of the CDR3 is 16 residues. V shed 6 bases and J shed 5 bases, with 19 bases lying between them. CDR3 protein: CASREDFLKGTGELFF. CDR3 DNA sequence: TGTGCCAGCAGGGAGGATTTTTTAAAGGGTACCGGGGAGCTGTTTTTT.

The chain links TRBV7-3 to TRBJ1-5; D may be TRBD1 (5 bases). V was pared by 0 bases and J by 2 bases, with 5 bases between. This CDR3 is 14 amino acids long. Per the germline V gene, CDR1 is SGHTA and CDR2 is FQGTGA. CDR3 DNA: TGTGCCAGCAGCTTAACAGGGGGCAATCAGCCCCAGCATTTT. Translation: CASSLTGGNQPQHF.

This chain joins TRBV5-1 and TRBJ2-1; D gene uncertain. The V end lost 4 bases, the J end lost 4 bases, and 3 bases lay between the germline ends. The CDR3 is 11 residues long. Looked up from germline, CDR1 is SGHRS and CDR2 is YFSETQ. CDR3: CASSQYNEQFF. Written as DNA, the CDR3 is TGCGCCAGCAGCCAGTACAATGAGCAGTTCTTC.

In nucleotides, the CDR3 is TGCGCCAGCAGCCAAGAGGGGGCTATGAACACTGAAGCTTTCTTT. Encoded protein: CASSQEGAMNTEAFF. This rearrangement joins TRBV4-3 to TRBJ1-1, with D possibly TRBD1 on 6 matching bases. V was trimmed by 0 bases and J by 0 bases, leaving 8 bases between them. Germline V lookup: CDR1 LGHNA, CDR2 YSLEER. This CDR3 has 15 residues.

This chain uses TRBV19 with TRBJ1-2; 10 nucleotides line up with TRBD1. The CDR3 extends over 14 amino acids. CDR1 and CDR2 from the germline V gene are LNHDA and SQIVND (reference sequence). V lost 9 bases and J lost 2; bases outside the gene matches: 6. Here the CDR3 reads CASRGQGENYGYTF. As DNA, the CDR3 is TGTGCCAGCCGAGGACAGGGGGAGAACTATGGCTACACCTTC.

The chain is built from TRBV19 and TRBJ1-2; 7 bases fit TRBD1. CDR1 is LNHDA, CDR2 SQIVND, per germline (reference sequence). V dropped 7 bases and J dropped 4; count of bases not matched to a gene: 9. The CDR3 covers 14 residues. The CDR3 nucleotides read TGTGCCAGTAAAGAGACAGGGAGAGGCTATGGCTACACCTTC. This sequence encodes CASKETGRGYGYTF.

Only one count was recorded for this clone. V usage is TRBV5-1 and J usage is TRBJ2-5, with 8 bases aligning to TRBD2. The V and J ends lost 2 bases and 1 base, in that order; junction bases with no gene match: 4. Germline V gene data show CDR1 as SGHRS and CDR2 as YFSETQ. This CDR3 is built from 15 residues. In DNA, the CDR3 is TGCGCCAGCAGCTTCACTAGCGGAAGCCAAGAGACCCAGTACTTC. It is translated as CASSFTSGSQETQYF.

The chain has TRBV19 and TRBJ2-1; D gene uncertain. Trimming shortened V by 7 bases and J by 4 bases, and 11 bases separated the two germline ends. The CDR3 has 13 amino acids. Germline CDR1 is LNHDA and CDR2 is SQIVND (reference sequence). The CDR3 is CASIRPEYNEQFF. The CDR3, as DNA: TGTGCCAGTATCCGCCCGGAGTACAATGAGCAGTTCTTC. Full variable domain (missing parts from reference TRBV19 and TRBJ2-1): DGGITQSPKYLFRKEGQNVTLSCEQNLNHDAMYWYRQDPGQGLRLIYYSQIVNDFQKGDIAEGYSVSREKKESFPLTVTSAQKNPTAFYLCASIRPEYNEQFFGPGTRLTVL.

This chain uses TRBV7-3 with TRBJ2-7, with D unresolved. Germline CDR1 is SGHTA and CDR2 is FQGTGA. V lost 2 bases, J lost 3 bases, and 11 bases lay in between. The CDR3 length is 14 residues. DNA for the CDR3: TGTGCCAGCAGCTTAGATCCGGGTAACTACGAGCAGTACTTC. This translates into CASSLDPGNYEQYF.

This chain uses TRBV7-9 with TRBJ2-5, with 10 bases that match TRBD2. The germline gives CDR1 SEHNR, CDR2 FQNEAQ (reference sequence). Unmatched junction bases numbered 13, after V lost 6 bases and J lost 0 bases. CDR3 length equals 18 residues. The CDR3 DNA is TGTGCCAGCAGTTCGGCGGGACTAGCGACTTTCTACCAAGAGACCCAGTACTTC. Translated: CASSSAGLATFYQETQYF.

The V call is TRBV7-9, the J call TRBJ1-2, with D hard to call. There are 14 residues in the CDR3. CDR1 and CDR2 (germline): SEHNR, FQNEAQ (reference sequence). With 1 base removed from V and 3 bases from J, the gap between germline ends came to 9 bases. CDR3: CASSLDTAYYGYTF. The CDR3, as DNA: TGTGCCAGCAGCTTAGATACAGCATACTATGGCTACACCTTC.

The chain has TRBV5-4 and TRBJ2-2, with D uncertain. Germline V lookup: CDR1 SGHNT, CDR2 YYREEE (reference sequence). The CDR3 totals 12 residues. V lost 4 bases and J lost 3, with 4 bases in between. CDR3 DNA sequence: TGTGCCAGCAGCCCTTACACCGGGGAGCTGTTTTTT. Its protein is CASSPYTGELFF.

The chain links TRBV10-1 to TRBJ2-7; D call uncertain. V gave up 8 bases and J gave up 0 bases, with 8 bases separating them. The CDR3 runs to 12 residues. Germline CDR1 reads WNHNN; CDR2 reads SYGVQD (reference sequence). The CDR3 reads CASGDISYEQYF. For the CDR3, the DNA is TGCGCCAGCGGCGACATCTCCTACGAGCAGTACTTC.

This chain joins TRBV4-3 and TRBJ2-2; 8 bases fit TRBD2. The trim removed 1 base at V and 7 bases at J, leaving 14 bases unmatched. Germline V gene data show CDR1 as LGHNA and CDR2 as YSLEER. This CDR3 is 18 amino acids long. The CDR3 loop is CASSQVYRVLADSGELFF. The CDR3 DNA follows: TGCGCCAGCAGCCAAGTTTATCGGGTACTAGCGGACAGCGGGGAGCTGTTTTTT.

V is TRBV4-2 and J is TRBJ2-1, with D possibly matching TRBD2 (5 bases). Germline V gene sequence: CDR1 LGHNA, CDR2 YNFKEQ. The ends were cut back, 1 base at V and 3 bases at J, with 10 bases in the middle. The CDR3 is made up of 15 amino acids. The CDR3 nucleotides read TGTGCCAGCAGCCAAGTCCCGGGATACTACAATGAGCAGTTCTTC. Protein product: CASSQVPGYYNEQFF.

The chain is built from TRBV4-3 and TRBJ2-7, with TRBD1 as a possible D gene (6 bases). The CDR3 spans 14 residues. Per germline, CDR1 LGHNA and CDR2 YSLEER. Trimming took off 0 bases at V and 2 bases at J, with 8 bases between the two ends. CDR3 sequence reads: CASSQDYRAYEQYF. The DNA of the CDR3 is TGCGCCAGCAGCCAAGATTACAGGGCCTACGAGCAGTACTTC.

The J gene is TRBJ2-1, the V gene TRBV30; D is perhaps TRBD2 (6 bases). The CDR3 is made up of 15 amino acids. CDR1 and CDR2 from the germline V gene are GTSNPN and SVGIG (reference sequence). The ends were cut back, 4 bases at V and 0 bases at J, with 13 bases in the middle. The CDR3 DNA is TGTGCCTGGACCCGGGACTCTAGCTCCTACAATGAGCAGTTCTTC. This translates into CAWTRDSSSYNEQFF.

The chain has TRBV27 and TRBJ2-7; the D gene is possibly TRBD1 (6 bases). V was trimmed by 1 base and J by 7 bases, leaving 11 bases between them. CDR1 and CDR2 (germline): MNHEY, SMNVEV (reference sequence). CDR3 length equals 13 residues. The CDR3 DNA follows: TGTGCCAGCAGTTTATTTGGGGGCTGGGAGCAGTACTTC. Its translation is CASSLFGGWEQYF.

The J gene is TRBJ2-7, the V gene TRBV19; D may be TRBD2 (6 bases). V was shortened by 5 bases and J by 10 bases, with 12 bases between the two germline ends. Germline CDR1 LNHDA, CDR2 SQIVND (reference sequence). The CDR3 contains 11 residues. CDR3 DNA: TGTGCCAGTAGTCTAGGAGGGCCACAGTACTTC. It specifies CASSLGGPQYF. Based on the CDR3 plus reference TRBV19 and TRBJ2-7, the full variable domain is DGGITQSPKYLFRKEGQNVTLSCEQNLNHDAMYWYRQDPGQGLRLIYYSQIVNDFQKGDIAEGYSVSREKKESFPLTVTSAQKNPTAFYLCASSLGGPQYFGPGTRLTVT.

V gene TRBV27 combines with J gene TRBJ2-7; 10 bases align to TRBD2. This CDR3 is built from 15 residues. Germline-derived CDR1 and CDR2 are MNHEY and SMNVEV (reference sequence). V dropped 5 bases and J dropped 7; count of bases not matched to a gene: 11. The CDR3 bases are TGTGCCAGCAGTAAGCTCGGGACTAGCGTTTGGGAGCAGTACTTC. As protein: CASSKLGTSVWEQYF.

The rearrangement links TRBV7-8 to TRBJ1-4; D may be TRBD1 (6 bases). Trimming removed 4 bases from V and 8 bases from J, with 8 bases in between. CDR3 length: 12 residues. CDR1 and CDR2 from the germline V gene are SGHVS and FQNEAQ. For the CDR3, the DNA is TGTGCCAGCAGCTACAGGGACGAAAAACTGTTTTTT. It codes for CASSYRDEKLFF.

In its sample, this clone was seen once. Here the CDR3 DNA reads TGTGCCAGCAGTTTTGGTATTGACAGTCTCTCCTACGAGCAGTACTTC. It translates to CASSFGIDSLSYEQYF. The chain is built from TRBV28 and TRBJ2-7, with D possibly matching TRBD1 (5 bases). The V and J ends lost 3 bases and 0 bases respectively, with 15 bases between them. The CDR3 sequence is 16 residues long. From germline, CDR1 is MDHEN and CDR2 SYDVKM.